Presented here are 17 T cell receptor beta chains from one specimen sequenced in a study of shared clonotypes between healthy human individuals. Produced via immunoSEQ multiplex PCR; TCRdb's table is partial and in-frame only. The repertoire holds about 79,000 clones, with 60% to 70% as singletons. Sequenced material: memory CD8+ T cells sorted from blood. Specified subset: CD45RO+ cells pooled with CCR7-negative TemRA cells. These receptors came from a man aged 30 to 39 in good health.

This clone was observed a handful of times. This chain joins TRBV6-6 and TRBJ2-7; D call uncertain. This CDR3 contains 12 residues. The V gene's germline CDR1 is MNHNY and CDR2 SVGAGI (reference sequence). V lost 6 bases, J lost 2 bases, and 8 bases lay in between. The CDR3 loop is CASSSVAYEQYF. CDR3 DNA sequence: TGTGCCAGCAGCTCCGTTGCCTACGAGCAGTACTTC.

This clone was seen just once. In DNA, the CDR3 is TGCGCCAGCAGCTTGCAGGGCGCCTCCTACAATGAGCAGTTCTTC. It codes for CASSLQGASYNEQFF. The chain joins TRBV5-1 to TRBJ2-1, with D possibly being TRBD1 (5 bases). This CDR3 has 15 residues. Germline V gene lookup returns CDR1 SGHRS and CDR2 YFSETQ. Deletions cut 1 base from V and 0 bases from J, with 8 bases between.

The chain has TRBV27 and TRBJ1-5, with a possible D match to TRBD1 (5 bases). The germline gives CDR1 MNHEY, CDR2 SMNVEV (reference sequence). V lost 4 bases to trimming and J lost 3 bases, with 13 bases between them. The CDR3 is made up of 15 amino acids. CDR3 region: CASSYGGGPNQPQHF. In DNA, the CDR3 is TGTGCCAGCAGTTACGGGGGGGGTCCCAATCAGCCCCAGCATTTT.

This clone was detected once. The CDR3 spells CASSSWTSELSTDTQYF. In DNA, the CDR3 is TGCGCCAGCAGCTCCTGGACTAGTGAACTTAGCACAGATACGCAGTATTTT. The V and J genes are TRBV5-1 and TRBJ2-3; the match to TRBD2 covers 7 bases. The germline V gene has CDR1 SGHRS and CDR2 YFSETQ. The CDR3 covers 17 residues. Germline trimming cut 3 bases from V and 0 bases from J; bases unmatched to any gene: 10.

J is TRBJ2-7 and V is TRBV4-2; D not certain. The CDR3 is 15 residues long. The germline CDR1 and CDR2 sequences are LGHNA and YNFKEQ. Trimming took off 1 base at V and 1 base at J, with 11 bases between the two ends. The CDR3 DNA sequence: TGTGCCAGCAGCCAAGCCCGGACCCGATCCTACGAGCAGTACTTC. This codes for CASSQARTRSYEQYF.

This clone has just a few counts. Other nucleotide sequences from this sample produce the same CDR3. This chain joins TRBV27 and TRBJ2-2; possibly TRBD2 for D (5 bases). V lost 1 base and J lost 4, with 7 bases in between. Germline V gene lookup returns CDR1 MNHEY and CDR2 SMNVEV (reference sequence). The CDR3 length is 14 residues. The CDR3: CASSLFRGTGELFF. The CDR3 bases are TGTGCCAGCAGTTTATTTCGGGGCACCGGGGAGCTGTTTTTT.

The V gene is TRBV7-9, the J gene TRBJ2-7; D gene unclear. Germline CDR1 and CDR2: SEHNR and FQNEAQ (reference sequence). V was trimmed by 1 base and J by 6 bases, leaving 7 bases between them. CDR3 length: 12 amino acids. The CDR3 spells CASSLGRREQYF. CDR3 nucleotides: TGTGCCAGCAGCTTAGGAAGGCGCGAGCAGTACTTC.

This clone was observed once. Being one base from a much bigger clone, this may be a read error. The chain uses TRBV4-2 and TRBJ2-5; D gene unclear. Per the germline V gene, CDR1 is LGHNA and CDR2 is YNFKEQ. This CDR3 is built from 14 residues. As DNA, the CDR3 is TGTGCCAGCAGCCAAGATCCTAGTCTTGAGATCCAGTACTTC. Translating it yields CASSQDPSLEIQYF.

This clone was counted ten times or more. V and J are TRBV6-1 and TRBJ2-7; 11 positions agree with TRBD2. This CDR3 comprises 15 residues. CDR1 is MNHNS and CDR2 is SASEGT in the germline V gene. Losses at the gene ends were 1 base for V and 2 bases for J; bases not matched to a gene: 1. In DNA form, the CDR3 reads TGTGCCAGCAGTGAAGAACTAGCGGGAGCCTACGAGCAGTACTTC. Translated, it gives CASSEELAGAYEQYF.

In this sample, this clone turned up a few times. The rearrangement joins TRBV6-6 to TRBJ2-7; D remains unclear. V lost 2 bases and J 4 bases, leaving 12 bases between the germline ends. CDR1 is MNHNY, CDR2 SVGAGI, per germline (reference sequence). The CDR3 is 14 residues long. Here the CDR3 reads CASSYGGAVYEQYF. The CDR3 DNA is TGTGCCAGCAGTTACGGTGGTGCTGTATACGAGCAGTACTTC.

The chain links TRBV20-1 to TRBJ1-1, with D possibly matching TRBD1 (5 bases). The germline CDR1 and CDR2 sequences are DFQATT and SNEGSKA (reference sequence). This CDR3 region has 11 residues. V was shortened by 5 bases and J by 5 bases, with 9 bases between the two germline ends. The CDR3 bases are TGCAGTGCTGTCGGGGGGACTGAAGCTTTCTTT. Encoded protein: CSAVGGTEAFF.

The genes are TRBV9 and TRBJ1-2; D is uncertain. The CDR3 runs 14 residues. Germline CDR1 SGDLS, CDR2 YYNGEE. V gave up 3 bases and J gave up 5 bases, with 14 bases separating them. The CDR3 sequence is CASSAELMGYGYTF. The CDR3 nucleotides are TGTGCCAGCAGCGCTGAGTTGATGGGGTATGGCTACACCTTC.

This clone was seen ten or more times. The chain is built from TRBV27 and TRBJ2-1, with TRBD2 identical over 10 bases. The CDR3 covers 15 residues. V trimming: 2 bases; J trimming: 8 bases; junction bases outside the gene matches: 6. In germline, CDR1 is MNHEY, CDR2 SMNVEV (reference sequence). CDR3 amino acids: CASSLRPSGSHEQFF. The DNA for the CDR3 is TGTGCCAGCAGTTTACGGCCTAGCGGGAGCCATGAGCAGTTCTTC.

This clone has a single count. A far larger clone is just one base off, so this is likely a read error. The genes are TRBV7-9 and TRBJ2-1, with D perhaps TRBD1 (5 bases). The CDR3 is 16 residues long. The germline V gene encodes CDR1 SEHNR and CDR2 FQNEAQ (reference sequence). Trimming removed 3 bases from V and 6 bases from J, with 18 bases in between. The CDR3 here is CASSLGYARAGNEQFF. DNA of the CDR3: TGTGCCAGCAGCTTGGGGTACGCCAGGGCTGGCAATGAGCAGTTCTTC. The variable domain in full, with the rest retrieved from reference TRBV7-9 and TRBJ2-1, is DTGVSQNPRHKITKRGQNVTFRCDPISEHNRLYWYRQTLGQGPEFLTYFQNEAQLEKSRLLSDRFSAERPKGSFSTLEIQRTEQGDSAMYLCASSLGYARAGNEQFFGPGTRLTVL.

This chain joins TRBV28 and TRBJ1-4, with a tentative D call TRBD1 (6 bases). Germline V gene sequence: CDR1 MDHEN, CDR2 SYDVKM. This CDR3 has 13 amino acids. V was clipped by 8 bases and J by 14 bases, with 21 bases between them. The CDR3 spells CASFETRGTWLFF. The CDR3 DNA sequence: TGTGCCAGCTTCGAAACGCGGGGGACATGGCTGTTTTTT.

The chain combines TRBV27 with TRBJ2-7, with 9 bases lining up with TRBD1. Unmatched junction bases numbered 5, after V lost 2 bases and J lost 3 bases. Germline CDR1 is MNHEY and CDR2 is SMNVEV (reference sequence). This CDR3 has 15 residues. The CDR3 coding sequence is TGTGCCAGCAGTTTAGCTGGACAGGGGTACTACGAGCAGTACTTC. Protein: CASSLAGQGYYEQYF.

The V call is TRBV9, the J call TRBJ1-1; the match to TRBD1 covers 12 bases. Germline assignment: CDR1 SGDLS and CDR2 YYNGEE. The CDR3 length is 21 residues. J gave up 0 bases and V 0 bases, and 15 bases lay outside the gene matches. DNA for the CDR3: TGTGCCAGCAGCGTAGCTGAGCGACTCGGGACAGGGGGCCCGATGAACACTGAAGCTTTCTTT. Translating gives CASSVAERLGTGGPMNTEAFF.